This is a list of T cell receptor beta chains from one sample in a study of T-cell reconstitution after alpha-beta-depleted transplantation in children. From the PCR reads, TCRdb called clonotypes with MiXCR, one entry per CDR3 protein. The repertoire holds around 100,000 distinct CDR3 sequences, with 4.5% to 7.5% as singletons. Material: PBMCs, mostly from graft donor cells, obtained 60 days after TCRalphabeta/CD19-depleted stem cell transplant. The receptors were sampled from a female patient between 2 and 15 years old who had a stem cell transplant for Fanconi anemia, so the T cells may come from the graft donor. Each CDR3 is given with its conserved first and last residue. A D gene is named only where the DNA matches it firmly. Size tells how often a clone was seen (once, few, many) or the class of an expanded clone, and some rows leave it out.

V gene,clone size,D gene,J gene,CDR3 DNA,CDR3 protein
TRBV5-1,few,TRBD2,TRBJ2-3,TGCGCCAGCAGCCCACGACTAGCGGGGACCACAGATACGCAGTATTTT,CASSPRLAGTTDTQYF
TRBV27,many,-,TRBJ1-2,TGTGCCAGCAGCCCTACCCAGGGTGATGGATGCACCTTC,CASSPTQGDGCTF
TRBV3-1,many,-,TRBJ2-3,TGTGCCAGCAGCCATGGACACCCCACAGATACGCAGTATTTT,CASSHGHPTDTQYF
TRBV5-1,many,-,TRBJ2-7,TGCGCCAGCAGCTTGAACGGGTACGAGCAGTACTTC,CASSLNGYEQYF
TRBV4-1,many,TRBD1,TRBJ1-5,TGCGCCAGCAGCCACCGGACAGGGAATCAGCCCCAGCATTTT,CASSHRTGNQPQHF
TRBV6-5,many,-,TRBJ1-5,TGTGCCAGCAGTTATTCCAGGGGAAGCAATCAGCCCCAGCATTTT,CASSYSRGSNQPQHF
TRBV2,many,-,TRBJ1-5,TGTGCCAGCATCCAGGGAAGCAATCAGCCCCAGCATTTT,CASIQGSNQPQHF
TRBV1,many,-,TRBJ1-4,TGCACCAGCAGCCAAGATGGCGGTAGGCGCGGGTTTAATGAAAAACTGTTTTTT,CTSSQDGGRRGFNEKLFF
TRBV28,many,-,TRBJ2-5,TGTGCCAGCAGTTTACGGGGTTGGGGAGAGACCCAGTACTTC,CASSLRGWGETQYF
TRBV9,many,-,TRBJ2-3,TGTGCCAGCAGCGTAGAACAACGAGCAGATACGCAGTATTTT,CASSVEQRADTQYF
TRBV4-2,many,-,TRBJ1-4,TGTGCCAGCAGCCAAGGGCCGGCAACTAATGAAAAACTGTTTTTT,CASSQGPATNEKLFF
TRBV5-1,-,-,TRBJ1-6,TGCGCCAGCAGCTTGGCCCAGAATTCACCCCTCCACTTT,CASSLAQNSPLHF
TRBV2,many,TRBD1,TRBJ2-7,TGTGCCAGCAGTGTGCGGGCAGGGGGCCCCCAGCAGTACTTC,CASSVRAGGPQQYF
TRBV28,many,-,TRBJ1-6,TGTGCCAGCAGTTTAACTTCACCCCTCCACTTT,CASSLTSPLHF
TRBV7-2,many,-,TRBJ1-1,TGTGCCAGCAGCTTAGCTGGGAACACTGAAGCTTTCTTT,CASSLAGNTEAFF
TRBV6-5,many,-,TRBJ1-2,TGTGCCAGCAGTACAGGGAACTATGGCTACACCTTC,CASSTGNYGYTF
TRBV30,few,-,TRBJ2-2,TGTGCCTGGAGTGTATTCCGGCCAGGGCCCGGGGAGCTGTTTTTT,CAWSVFRPGPGELFF
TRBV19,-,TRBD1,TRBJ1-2,TGTGCCAGCTCGATGACAGGGACTAACTATGGCTACACCTTC,CASSMTGTNYGYTF
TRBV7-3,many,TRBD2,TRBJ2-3,TGTGCCAGCAGCCGGACTAGCGGGAGCACAGATACGCAGTATTTT,CASSRTSGSTDTQYF
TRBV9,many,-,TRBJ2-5,TGTGCCAGCAGCGTAGCACAGGGATGGCAAGAGACCCAGTACTTC,CASSVAQGWQETQYF
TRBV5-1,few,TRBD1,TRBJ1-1,TGCGCCAGCAGCTTGGTTCCGGGACAGCCGAACACTGAAGCTTTCTTT,CASSLVPGQPNTEAFF
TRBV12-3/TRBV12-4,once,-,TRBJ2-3,TGTGCCAGCAGTTTAGGGATCTCGTGTACGCAGTATTTT,CASSLGISCTQYF
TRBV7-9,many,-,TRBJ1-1,TGTGCCAGCAGCTTGGATCCGGGATTGAACACTGAAGCTTTCTTT,CASSLDPGLNTEAFF
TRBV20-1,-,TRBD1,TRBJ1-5,TGCAGTGTTTACAGGGGGGTGGGCAATCAGCCCCAGCATTTT,CSVYRGVGNQPQHF
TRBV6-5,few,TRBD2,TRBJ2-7,TGTGCCAGCAGTTACTTTGCTAGCGGGGGGACCTACGAGCAGTACTTC,CASSYFASGGTYEQYF
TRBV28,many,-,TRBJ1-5,TGTGCCAGCAAGAAAAATCAGCCCCAGCATTTT,CASKKNQPQHF
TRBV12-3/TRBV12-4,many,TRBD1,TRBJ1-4,TGTGCCAGCAGCGGGACAGGGTGGATGGTGGAAAAACTGTTTTTT,CASSGTGWMVEKLFF
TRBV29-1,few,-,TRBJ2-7,TGCAGCGTTGAAGATCTGGGTAACGAGCAGTACTTC,CSVEDLGNEQYF
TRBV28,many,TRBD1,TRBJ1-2,TGTGCCAGCAGTTTGGCCGCACAGGGGGTGGGGCGATACACCTTC,CASSLAAQGVGRYTF
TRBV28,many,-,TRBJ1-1,TGTGCCAGCAGTGAGCAGGGAATGAACACTGAAGCTTTCTTT,CASSEQGMNTEAFF
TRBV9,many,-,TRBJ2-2,TGTGCCAGCAGCGTTTTTGGTGGGGAGCTGTTTTTT,CASSVFGGELFF